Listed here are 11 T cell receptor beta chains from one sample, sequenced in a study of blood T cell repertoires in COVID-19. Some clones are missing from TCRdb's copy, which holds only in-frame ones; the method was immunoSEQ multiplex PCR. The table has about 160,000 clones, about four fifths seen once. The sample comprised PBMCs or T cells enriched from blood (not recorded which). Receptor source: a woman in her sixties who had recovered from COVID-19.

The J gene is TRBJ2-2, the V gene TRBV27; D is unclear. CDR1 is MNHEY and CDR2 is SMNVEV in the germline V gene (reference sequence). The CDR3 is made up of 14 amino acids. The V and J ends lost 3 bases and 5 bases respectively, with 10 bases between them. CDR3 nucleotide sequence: TGTGCCAGCAGTTTGGGCTTGGTTACCGGGGAGCTGTTTTTT. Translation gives CASSLGLVTGELFF.

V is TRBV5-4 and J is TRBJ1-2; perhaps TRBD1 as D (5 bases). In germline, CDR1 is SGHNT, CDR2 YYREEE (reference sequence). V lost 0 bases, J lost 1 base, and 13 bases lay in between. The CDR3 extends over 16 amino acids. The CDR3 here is CASSLEGPTNNYGYTF. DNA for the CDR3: TGTGCCAGCAGCTTGGAGGGGCCGACGAATAACTATGGCTACACCTTC. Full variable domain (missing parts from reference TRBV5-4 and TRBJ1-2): ETGVTQSPTHLIKTRGQQVTLRCSSQSGHNTVSWYQQALGQGPQFIFQYYREEENGRGNFPPRFSGLQFPNYSSELNVNALELDDSALYLCASSLEGPTNNYGYTFGSGTRLTVV.

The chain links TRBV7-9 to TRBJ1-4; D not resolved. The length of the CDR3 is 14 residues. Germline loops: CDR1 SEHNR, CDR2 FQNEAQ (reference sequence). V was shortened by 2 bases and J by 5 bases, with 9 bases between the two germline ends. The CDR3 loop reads CASSLSRLNEKLFF. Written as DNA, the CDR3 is TGTGCCAGCAGCTTATCCCGGTTAAATGAAAAACTGTTTTTT.

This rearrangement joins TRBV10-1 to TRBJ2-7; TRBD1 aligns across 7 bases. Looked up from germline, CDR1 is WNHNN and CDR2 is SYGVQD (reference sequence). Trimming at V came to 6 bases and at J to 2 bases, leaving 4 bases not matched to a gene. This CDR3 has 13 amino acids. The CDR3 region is CASSLTGTYEQYF. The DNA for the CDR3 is TGCGCCAGCAGCCTGACAGGGACCTACGAGCAGTACTTC.

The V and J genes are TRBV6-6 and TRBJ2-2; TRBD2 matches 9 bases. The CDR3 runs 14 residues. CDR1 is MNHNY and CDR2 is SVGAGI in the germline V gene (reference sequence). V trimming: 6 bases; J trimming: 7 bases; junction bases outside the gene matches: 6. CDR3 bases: TGTGCCAGCAGCCAGGGACTAGCTAGCGGGGAGCTGTTTTTT. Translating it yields CASSQGLASGELFF.

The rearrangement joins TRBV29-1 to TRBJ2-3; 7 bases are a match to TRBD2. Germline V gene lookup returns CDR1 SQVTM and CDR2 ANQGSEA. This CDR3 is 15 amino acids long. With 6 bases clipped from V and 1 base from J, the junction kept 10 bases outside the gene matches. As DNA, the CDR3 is TGCAGCGTGCGCGACGGGGGGAAGCGCACAGATACGCAGTATTTT. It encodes CSVRDGGKRTDTQYF.

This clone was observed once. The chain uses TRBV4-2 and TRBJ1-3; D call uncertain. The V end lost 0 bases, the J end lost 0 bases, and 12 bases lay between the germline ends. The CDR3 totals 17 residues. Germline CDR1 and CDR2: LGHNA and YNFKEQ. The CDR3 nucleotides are TGTGCCAGCAGCCAAGAGGTGGGAGACATCTCTGGAAACACCATATATTTT. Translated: CASSQEVGDISGNTIYF.

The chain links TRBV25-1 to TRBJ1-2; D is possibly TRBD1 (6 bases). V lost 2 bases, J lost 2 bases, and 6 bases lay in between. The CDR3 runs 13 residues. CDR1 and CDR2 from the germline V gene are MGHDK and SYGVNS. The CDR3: CASSETGNYGYTF. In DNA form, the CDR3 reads TGTGCCAGCAGTGAAACAGGGAACTATGGCTACACCTTC.

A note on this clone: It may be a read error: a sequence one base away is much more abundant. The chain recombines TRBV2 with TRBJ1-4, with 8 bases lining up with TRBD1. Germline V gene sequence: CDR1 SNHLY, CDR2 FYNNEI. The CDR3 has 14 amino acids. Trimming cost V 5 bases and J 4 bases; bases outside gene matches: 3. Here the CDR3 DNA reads TGTGCCAGCAGTCGGACAGGGATTAATGAAAAACTGTTTTTT. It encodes CASSRTGINEKLFF.

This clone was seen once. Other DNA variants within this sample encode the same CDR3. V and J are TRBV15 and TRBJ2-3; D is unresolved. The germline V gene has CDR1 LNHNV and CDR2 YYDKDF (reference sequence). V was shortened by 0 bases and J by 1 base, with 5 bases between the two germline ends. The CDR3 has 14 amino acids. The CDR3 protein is CATSRDPGTDTQYF. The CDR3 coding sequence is TGTGCCACCAGCAGAGACCCAGGCACAGATACGCAGTATTTT. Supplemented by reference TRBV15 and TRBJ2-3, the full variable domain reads DAMVIQNPRYQVTQFGKPVTLSCSQTLNHNVMYWYQQKSSQAPKLLFHYYDKDFNNEADTPDNFQSRRPNTSFCFLDIRSPGLGDTAMYLCATSRDPGTDTQYFGPGTRLTVL.

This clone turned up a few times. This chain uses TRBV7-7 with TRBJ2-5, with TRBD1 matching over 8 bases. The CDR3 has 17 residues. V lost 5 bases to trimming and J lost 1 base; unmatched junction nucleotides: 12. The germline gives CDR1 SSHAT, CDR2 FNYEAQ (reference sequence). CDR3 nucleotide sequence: TGTGCCAGCAGCCCGAGAGGACAGGGAGGTGGCCAAGAGACCCAGTACTTC. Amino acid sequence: CASSPRGQGGGQETQYF.